Below, 32 T cell receptor beta chains from the same sample are listed, as sequenced in a study of blood T cell repertoires in COVID-19. Clones were sequenced by immunoSEQ multiplex PCR, and TCRdb holds only the in-frame ones, with some missing. This sample has 180,000 or so clones; around four fifths occur once, and the top ten carry 13%. Specimen: PBMCs or T cells enriched from blood (not recorded which). These receptors all stem from an older woman who had recovered from COVID-19.

V and J are TRBV5-6 and TRBJ2-2; 8 nucleotides match TRBD1. Germline CDR1 and CDR2: SGHDT and YYEEEE. Trimming took 0 bases from V and 5 from J; bases not matched to a gene: 9. The CDR3 length is 17 residues. The CDR3 DNA reads TGTGCCAGCAGCTTGGCCGGGGGACAGGAGTATACCGGGGAGCTGTTTTTT. Translated: CASSLAGGQEYTGELFF.

V usage is TRBV10-3 and J usage is TRBJ2-7, with D hard to call. Per germline, CDR1 ENHRY and CDR2 SYGVKD. The CDR3 has 15 amino acids. Between the trimmed V and J ends, which lost 0 bases and 5 bases, there was a span of 14 bases. In DNA form, the CDR3 reads TGTGCCATCAGTGAGTCGTTGGCAGGCTTCCACGAGCAGTACTTC. Translation gives CAISESLAGFHEQYF.

The chain is built from TRBV9 and TRBJ1-4; D uncertain. Germline V gene data show CDR1 as SGDLS and CDR2 as YYNGEE. This CDR3 has 14 residues. Trimming removed 0 bases from V and 2 bases from J, with 5 bases in between. This CDR3 is CASSVGATNEKLFF. CDR3 nucleotides: TGTGCCAGCAGCGTAGGGGCCACTAATGAAAAACTGTTTTTT.

This clone was recorded once. The chain carries TRBV19 and TRBJ1-3, with D uncertain. The length of the CDR3 is 13 residues. Trimming took off 8 bases at V and 1 base at J, with 9 bases between the two ends. Germline V gives CDR1 LNHDA, CDR2 SQIVND (reference sequence). DNA for the CDR3: TGTGCCAGTGGGCGGGGATCTGGAAACACCATATATTTT. This sequence encodes CASGRGSGNTIYF. Full variable domain (rest looked up from reference TRBV19 and TRBJ1-3): DGGITQSPKYLFRKEGQNVTLSCEQNLNHDAMYWYRQDPGQGLRLIYYSQIVNDFQKGDIAEGYSVSREKKESFPLTVTSAQKNPTAFYLCASGRGSGNTIYFGEGSWLTVV.

The rearrangement uses TRBV18 and TRBJ2-5, with unresolved D. The V end lost 3 bases, the J end lost 1 base, and 9 bases lay between the germline ends. Germline V gene data show CDR1 as KGHSH and CDR2 as LQKENI. The CDR3 totals 14 residues. The CDR3 loop reads CASSPAASQETQYF. Written as DNA, the CDR3 is TGTGCCAGCTCACCGGCGGCCAGCCAAGAGACCCAGTACTTC. The full variable domain, completed using reference TRBV18 and TRBJ2-5, is NAGVMQNPRHLVRRRGQEARLRCSPMKGHSHVYWYRQLPEEGLKFMVYLQKENIIDESGMPKERFSAEFPKEGPSILRIQQVVRGDSAAYFCASSPAASQETQYFGPGTRLLVL.

This sequence joins TRBV24-1 and TRBJ2-4, with 8 bases identical to TRBD2. The CDR3 is 15 amino acids. Germline CDR1 reads KGHDR; CDR2 reads SFDVKD. V lost 3 bases, J lost 6 bases, and 6 bases stayed unmatched. The CDR3 nucleotides read TGTGCCACCAGTGATCCACATACTAGCGGAAACATTCAGTACTTC. It is translated as CATSDPHTSGNIQYF.

The chain employs TRBV27 and TRBJ1-1, with D possibly TRBD1 on 6 matching bases. Trimming left V 8 bases short and J 4 bases short, with 17 bases between. This CDR3 is built from 14 residues. From germline, CDR1 is MNHEY and CDR2 SMNVEV (reference sequence). The chain's CDR3 is CASATLGGSTEAFF. In nucleotides, the CDR3 is TGTGCCAGCGCAACCTTAGGGGGTAGCACTGAAGCTTTCTTT.

The chain links TRBV10-3 to TRBJ1-3; D ambiguous. The CDR3 is 19 residues long. CDR1 ENHRY and CDR2 SYGVKD come from the germline V gene. The V end lost 3 bases, the J end lost 3 bases, and 24 bases lay between the germline ends. The CDR3 sequence: CAISESSEGLRIGGNTIYF. For the CDR3, the DNA is TGTGCCATCAGTGAATCGTCTGAGGGTCTCCGGATCGGTGGAAACACCATATATTTT.

The V and J genes are TRBV15 and TRBJ2-7; TRBD2 agrees at 16 bases. CDR3 length: 19 residues. In germline, CDR1 is LNHNV, CDR2 YYDKDF (reference sequence). Trimming took 3 bases from V and 4 from J; bases not matched to a gene: 12. DNA of the CDR3: TGTGCCACCAGCAGCGGGGTTCCGGGACTAGCGGGAGGGCTTTACGAGCAGTACTTC. Residues: CATSSGVPGLAGGLYEQYF.

This chain links TRBV6-1 with TRBJ1-1; D is unresolved. Trimming took 2 bases from V and 7 from J, leaving 5 bases between them. Germline V lookup: CDR1 MNHNS, CDR2 SASEGT. This CDR3 region has 11 residues. The CDR3 sequence: CASSERGEAFF. CDR3 nucleotide sequence: TGTGCCAGCAGTGAACGGGGTGAAGCTTTCTTT.

This sequence joins TRBV5-1 and TRBJ2-3, with TRBD1 matching over 9 bases. Germline values: CDR1 SGHRS, CDR2 YFSETQ. Trimming removed 0 bases from V and 2 bases from J; junction bases left unmatched: 4. CDR3 length equals 16 residues. Here the CDR3 reads CASSLVGTGNTDTQYF. The CDR3 DNA is TGCGCCAGCAGCTTGGTGGGGACAGGGAACACAGATACGCAGTATTTT.

In its sample, this clone was seen a few times. This rearrangement joins TRBV19 to TRBJ1-5, with D tentatively TRBD1 (6 bases). The germline CDR1 and CDR2 sequences are LNHDA and SQIVND (reference sequence). Trimming removed 4 bases from V and 3 bases from J, with 16 bases in between. This CDR3 is built from 16 residues. The CDR3 region is CASSTISGAPNQPQHF. The CDR3 DNA reads as TGTGCCAGTAGTACGATCTCAGGGGCGCCCAATCAGCCCCAGCATTTT. Combining the CDR3 with reference TRBV19 and TRBJ1-5 gives the whole variable domain DGGITQSPKYLFRKEGQNVTLSCEQNLNHDAMYWYRQDPGQGLRLIYYSQIVNDFQKGDIAEGYSVSREKKESFPLTVTSAQKNPTAFYLCASSTISGAPNQPQHFGDGTRLSIL.

This chain joins TRBV28 and TRBJ1-2; D is unresolved. Trimming pared 6 bases from V and 5 bases from J, leaving 7 bases between. CDR1 is MDHEN and CDR2 is SYDVKM in the germline V gene. This CDR3 has 11 residues. DNA for the CDR3: TGTGCCAGCAGCGGGAGTTATGGCTACACCTTC. Its translation: CASSGSYGYTF.

This rearrangement joins TRBV27 to TRBJ1-1; D is possibly TRBD1 (5 bases). Trimming shortened V by 4 bases and J by 8 bases, and 17 bases separated the two germline ends. Per germline, CDR1 MNHEY and CDR2 SMNVEV (reference sequence). The CDR3 loop spans 14 amino acids. CDR3 loop: CASSWSRGIVEAFF. Here the CDR3 DNA reads TGTGCCAGCAGTTGGTCTCGGGGGATTGTAGAAGCTTTCTTT.

This CDR3 reads CSVEEDRQRLSGNTIYF. The CDR3 region has the DNA TGCAGCGTTGAAGAAGACCGGCAGCGCCTCTCTGGAAACACCATATATTTT. The chain combines TRBV29-1 with TRBJ1-3; no firm D call. Between the trimmed V and J ends, which lost 0 bases and 0 bases, there was a span of 15 bases. In germline, CDR1 is SQVTM, CDR2 ANQGSEA. The CDR3 runs to 17 residues.

The chain combines TRBV12-3 or TRBV12-4 with TRBJ1-1; a weak D match, TRBD1 (5 bases). V was shortened by 7 bases and J by 5 bases, with 11 bases between the two germline ends. There are 12 residues in the CDR3. The CDR3 bases are TGTGCCAGCACCGAACCAGGGACTGAAGCTTTCTTT. Translating gives CASTEPGTEAFF.

This clone occurred once. The V and J genes are TRBV7-3 and TRBJ2-3; 12 positions match TRBD2. Germline trimming cut 3 bases from V and 4 bases from J; bases unmatched to any gene: 2. The germline gives CDR1 SGHTA, CDR2 FQGTGA. There are 15 residues in the CDR3. The CDR3 is CASSLTSGGPDTQYF. DNA for the CDR3: TGTGCCAGCAGCTTGACTAGCGGGGGCCCAGATACGCAGTATTTT.

The CDR3 DNA reads as TGTGCCAGTAATAGGGACAGGCGCCTCGGAGGCTACACCTTC. Protein sequence: CASNRDRRLGGYTF. The J gene is TRBJ1-2, the V gene TRBV19, with 8 bases identical to TRBD1. V shed 7 bases, J shed 8 bases, and the junction held 12 bases outside the gene matches. Germline lookup yields CDR1 LNHDA and CDR2 SQIVND (reference sequence). CDR3 size: 14 residues.

V is TRBV30 and J is TRBJ2-7; 8 bases agree with TRBD1. The germline CDR1 and CDR2 sequences are GTSNPN and SVGIG (reference sequence). The CDR3 runs 13 residues. V was clipped by 3 bases and J by 10 bases; unmatched bases: 11. The CDR3 DNA sequence: TGTGCCTGGAGCATACTTGGGACAGGCATACAGTACTTC. Translation gives CAWSILGTGIQYF.

The chain uses TRBV7-6 and TRBJ1-3, with 7 positions matching TRBD1. The germline CDR1 and CDR2 sequences are SGHVS and FNYEAQ. The length of the CDR3 is 14 residues. After removal of 5 bases from V and 1 base from J, the junction contained 2 bases not matched to a gene. CDR3 DNA: TGTGCCAGCAGCGCAGGGGGTTCTGGAAACACCATATATTTT. Encoded protein: CASSAGGSGNTIYF.

The V and J genes are TRBV5-1 and TRBJ2-7, with 11 bases identical to TRBD1. Germline V gene sequence: CDR1 SGHRS, CDR2 YFSETQ. The CDR3 runs to 14 residues. Unmatched junction bases numbered 3, after V lost 4 bases and J lost 3 bases. The CDR3 reads CASSGDRGVYEQYF. The CDR3 DNA is TGCGCCAGCAGCGGGGACAGGGGGGTCTACGAGCAGTACTTC. Full variable domain (rest looked up from reference TRBV5-1 and TRBJ2-7): KAGVTQTPRYLIKTRGQQVTLSCSPISGHRSVSWYQQTPGQGLQFLFEYFSETQRNKGNFPGRFSGRQFSNSRSEMNVSTLELGDSALYLCASSGDRGVYEQYFGPGTRLTVT.

The chain recombines TRBV6-2 or TRBV6-3 with TRBJ2-5; TRBD2 matches at 9 bases. The germline V gene has CDR1 MNHEY and CDR2 SVGEGT. The CDR3 spans 16 residues. V lost 1 base to trimming and J lost 1 base; unmatched junction nucleotides: 4. CDR3 sequence: CASSYLAGAFQETQYF. In DNA form, the CDR3 reads TGTGCCAGCAGTTACTTAGCGGGGGCGTTCCAAGAGACCCAGTACTTC.

CDR3 residues: CASSWQDRETQYF. CDR3 bases: TGTGCCAGCAGTTGGCAGGACAGAGAGACCCAGTACTTC. The rearrangement links TRBV6-5 to TRBJ2-5; D might be TRBD1 (6 bases). V was trimmed by 4 bases and J by 4 bases, leaving 10 bases between them. This CDR3 has 13 residues. Germline CDR1 MNHEY, CDR2 SVGAGI.

The chain couples TRBV10-2 to TRBJ1-6, with D possibly being TRBD1 (6 bases). V gave up 4 bases and J gave up 8 bases, with 9 bases separating them. Germline CDR1 and CDR2: WSHSY and SAAADI. The CDR3 consists of 13 residues. For the CDR3, the DNA is TGCGCCAGCAGTGGTCCAGGGGATTCACCCCTCCACTTT. Its protein product is CASSGPGDSPLHF.

J is TRBJ2-4 and V is TRBV5-1; 9 bases agree with TRBD2. V trimming: 2 bases; J trimming: 8 bases; junction bases outside the gene matches: 5. Germline V CDR1 and CDR2: SGHRS, YFSETQ. The CDR3 sequence is 14 residues long. This chain's CDR3 is CASSFSGGEDIQYF. CDR3 nucleotides: TGCGCCAGCAGCTTTAGCGGGGGTGAGGACATTCAGTACTTC.

The rearrangement joins TRBV6-1 to TRBJ1-1; 8 positions match TRBD1. V shed 1 base and J 2 bases; nucleotides not matched to a gene: 3. This CDR3 is built from 15 residues. CDR1 is MNHNS, CDR2 SASEGT, per germline. The chain's CDR3 is CASSEGQGANTEAFF. The CDR3 nucleotides read TGTGCCAGCAGTGAAGGTCAGGGGGCCAACACTGAAGCTTTCTTT.

The rearrangement links TRBV3-1 (or the pseudogene TRBV3-2) to TRBJ1-1; 8 nucleotides match TRBD1. This CDR3 is 14 amino acids long. CDR1 and CDR2 (germline): LGHDT, YNNKEL (reference sequence). The V and J ends lost 4 bases and 3 bases, in that order; junction bases with no gene match: 4. The CDR3 protein is CASSLQGADTEAFF. For the CDR3, the DNA is TGTGCCAGCAGCCTCCAGGGGGCGGACACTGAAGCTTTCTTT.

The chain employs TRBV18 and TRBJ1-3, with TRBD1 matching over 9 bases. The CDR3 sequence is 16 residues long. Looked up from germline, CDR1 is KGHSH and CDR2 is LQKENI. After removal of 3 bases from V and 0 bases from J, the junction contained 3 bases not matched to a gene. The CDR3 sequence is CASSPGTGFSGNTIYF. The CDR3 DNA follows: TGTGCCAGCTCACCTGGGACAGGGTTCTCTGGAAACACCATATATTTT.

Concerning this clone itself: Within the sample, other DNA sequences also encode this same CDR3. The chain couples TRBV3-1 (or the pseudogene TRBV3-2) to TRBJ2-2; D is ambiguous. Trimming removed 4 bases at V and 5 bases at J, with 5 bases between. CDR1 LGHDT and CDR2 YNNKEL come from the germline V gene (reference sequence). The CDR3 consists of 12 residues. The CDR3 protein is CASSLYTGELFF. The CDR3, as DNA: TGTGCCAGCAGCCTATATACCGGGGAGCTGTTTTTT.

The chain recombines TRBV7-9 with TRBJ2-1; the match to TRBD2 covers 9 bases. The V and J ends lost 4 bases and 3 bases, in that order; junction bases with no gene match: 10. CDR3 length equals 17 residues. Germline lookup yields CDR1 SEHNR and CDR2 FQNEAQ (reference sequence). CDR3 DNA sequence: TGTGCCAGCAGCTCACCAAGACTAGCGGTACTCTACAATGAGCAGTTCTTC. Amino acids: CASSSPRLAVLYNEQFF.

The J gene is TRBJ2-1, the V gene TRBV18; 11 bases map to TRBD2. The CDR3 spans 16 residues. Looked up from germline, CDR1 is KGHSH and CDR2 is LQKENI. Germline trimming cut 1 base from V and 9 bases from J; bases unmatched to any gene: 8. The chain's CDR3 is CASSPLHSGGAGEQFF. CDR3 in DNA: TGTGCCAGCTCACCACTTCATAGCGGGGGGGCCGGTGAGCAGTTCTTC.

The chain has TRBV5-1 and TRBJ2-7; 10 bases match TRBD2. The ends lost 4 bases at V and 7 bases at J; junction bases unmatched: 8. The CDR3 covers 14 residues. Germline lookup yields CDR1 SGHRS and CDR2 YFSETQ. Here the CDR3 DNA reads TGCGCCAGCAGCAGGGGGACAGCGGGAGGGGAGCAGTACTTC. Translating gives CASSRGTAGGEQYF.